Below are 12 T cell receptor beta chains sequenced from a single sample in a study of T cells in Graves' hyperthyroidism and ophthalmopathy. Authors of the study amplified TCR beta CDR3 regions from RNA transcripts. First-round RT-PCR targeting the TCR CDR3 was performed with the HTBI primer set. One entry per CDR3 protein results from TCRdb running MiXCR on the multiplex PCR reads. The sample contains hundreds of thousands of distinct CDR3 sequences, 15% to 20% of which appear only once. The material sequenced was blood. The receptors shown here come from a woman in her 30s with Graves' hyperthyroidism.

This clonotype occurred a few times. CDR3 amino acids: CASRSRVYSYNEQFF. For the CDR3, the DNA is TGTGCCAGCAGGTCTAGGGTGTACTCCTACAATGAGCAGTTCTTC. J is TRBJ2-1 and V is TRBV7-9; D ambiguous. The CDR3 is 15 amino acids. The germline CDR1 and CDR2 sequences are SEHNR and FQNEAQ (reference sequence). V shed 6 bases and J shed 0 bases, with 12 bases lying between them.

The chain is built from TRBV30 and TRBJ2-5; D is perhaps TRBD1 (7 bases). V was cut by 3 bases and J by 5 bases, with 16 bases left in between. The CDR3 extends over 14 amino acids. Germline lookup yields CDR1 GTSNPN and CDR2 SVGIG (reference sequence). The CDR3 loop is CAWRSGGRIETQYF. CDR3 DNA: TGTGCCTGGAGATCAGGGGGGCGCATCGAGACCCAGTACTTC.

The genes are TRBV4-1 and TRBJ2-7; 8 positions match TRBD1. This CDR3 is built from 15 residues. From germline, CDR1 is MGHRA and CDR2 YSYEKL. The V segment lost 4 bases and the J segment 2 bases; nucleotides outside the gene matches: 7. CDR3 residues: CASSPGQAPAYEQYF. The CDR3, as DNA: TGCGCCAGCAGCCCGGGACAGGCCCCGGCCTACGAGCAGTACTTC.

At least ten counts were recorded for this clonotype. The gene calls are TRBV6-1 and TRBJ2-1; 9 nucleotides align to TRBD2. V lost 5 bases to trimming and J lost 10 bases; unmatched junction nucleotides: 12. CDR3 length: 15 amino acids. Germline CDR1 MNHNS, CDR2 SASEGT. For the CDR3, the DNA is TGTGCCAGCAGTAAAGGACTAGCGCAGGGAGGGGAGCAGTTCTTC. Its translation: CASSKGLAQGGEQFF.

This chain links TRBV28 with TRBJ2-3, with TRBD1 matching 7 bases. The CDR3 totals 16 residues. V dropped 4 bases and J dropped 0; count of bases not matched to a gene: 7. The germline gives CDR1 MDHEN, CDR2 SYDVKM. This chain's CDR3 is CASSSIGTASTDTQYF. CDR3 bases: TGTGCCAGCAGTTCGATCGGGACAGCAAGCACAGATACGCAGTATTTT.

The chain recombines TRBV4-1 with TRBJ1-6; D remains unclear. The CDR3 spans 15 residues. V was trimmed by 1 base and J by 10 bases, leaving 14 bases between them. Germline CDR1 is MGHRA and CDR2 is YSYEKL. CDR3 coding DNA: TGCGCCAGCAGCCAAGGTGCTATGGTAGGCTCACCCCTCCACTTT. Translating gives CASSQGAMVGSPLHF.

This clonotype was observed many times. The chain joins TRBV6-2 or TRBV6-3 to TRBJ2-3; D remains ambiguous. Trimming cost V 8 bases and J 2 bases, with 8 bases left between them. There are 12 residues in the CDR3. Per germline, CDR1 MNHEY and CDR2 SVGEGT. CDR3 DNA: TGTGCCAGCCGTAGACCCACAGATACGCAGTATTTT. The encoded protein is CASRRPTDTQYF.

This clonotype was observed many times. The rearrangement uses TRBV6-1 and TRBJ2-7, with 7 bases that match TRBD1. Trimming cost V 7 bases and J 3 bases; bases outside gene matches: 9. This CDR3 has 14 residues. CDR1 is MNHNS, CDR2 SASEGT, per germline. The CDR3 nucleotides are TGTGCCAGCACTAGGGACAGAAACTTCTACGAGCAGTACTTC. Translating it yields CASTRDRNFYEQYF.

The table lists this clonotype with many counts. The rearrangement joins TRBV10-3 to TRBJ2-7; D may be TRBD2 (6 bases). V gave up 8 bases and J gave up 3 bases, with 11 bases separating them. CDR1 and CDR2 (germline): ENHRY, SYGVKD. The CDR3 is made up of 12 amino acids. The CDR3 spells CAIAGGNYEQYF. The DNA of the CDR3 is TGTGCCATCGCCGGGGGTAACTACGAGCAGTACTTC.

This clonotype was counted a few times. The genes are TRBV30 and TRBJ2-7; TRBD1 matches at 7 bases. This CDR3 contains 13 residues. The V gene's germline CDR1 is GTSNPN and CDR2 SVGIG (reference sequence). V gave up 1 base and J gave up 6 bases; unmatched junction bases: 6. In nucleotides, the CDR3 is TGTGCCTGGAGTGAAAGGACAGGAGGCGAGCAGTACTTC. Translated, it gives CAWSERTGGEQYF.

The V gene is TRBV12-3 or TRBV12-4, the J gene TRBJ2-1; the D is unclear. This CDR3 region has 12 residues. Trimming left V 7 bases short and J 7 bases short, with 11 bases between. The CDR3 loop reads CASTYRVNEQFF. Here the CDR3 DNA reads TGTGCCAGCACCTATAGAGTTAATGAGCAGTTCTTC.

This clonotype was counted only a few times. This chain links TRBV29-1 with TRBJ2-2, with a possible D match to TRBD1 (6 bases). The CDR3 has 12 residues. The ends were cut back, 7 bases at V and 4 bases at J, with 10 bases in the middle. CDR1 is SQVTM, CDR2 ANQGSEA, per germline. CDR3 DNA: TGCAGCGCCCGGACAGCCACCGGGGAGCTGTTTTTT. This encodes CSARTATGELFF.